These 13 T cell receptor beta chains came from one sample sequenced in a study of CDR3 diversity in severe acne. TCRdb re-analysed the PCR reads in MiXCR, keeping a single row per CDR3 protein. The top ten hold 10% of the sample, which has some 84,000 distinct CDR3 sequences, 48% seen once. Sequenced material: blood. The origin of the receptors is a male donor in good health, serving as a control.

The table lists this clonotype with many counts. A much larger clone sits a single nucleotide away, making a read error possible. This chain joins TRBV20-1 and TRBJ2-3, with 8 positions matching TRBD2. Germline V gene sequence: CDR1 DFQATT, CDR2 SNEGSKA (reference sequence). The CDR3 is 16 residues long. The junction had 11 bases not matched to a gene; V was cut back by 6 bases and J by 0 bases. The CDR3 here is CSAPNHASGSTDTQYF. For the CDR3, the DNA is TGCAGTGCCCCGAACCATGCTAGCGGGAGCACAGATACGCAGTATTTT.

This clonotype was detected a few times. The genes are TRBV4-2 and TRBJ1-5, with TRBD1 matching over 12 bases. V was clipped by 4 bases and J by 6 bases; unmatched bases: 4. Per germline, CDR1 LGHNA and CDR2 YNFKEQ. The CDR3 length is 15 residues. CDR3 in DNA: TGTGCCAGCAGCCGGGACAGGGGGCTGAGTCAGCCCCAGCATTTT. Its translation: CASSRDRGLSQPQHF.

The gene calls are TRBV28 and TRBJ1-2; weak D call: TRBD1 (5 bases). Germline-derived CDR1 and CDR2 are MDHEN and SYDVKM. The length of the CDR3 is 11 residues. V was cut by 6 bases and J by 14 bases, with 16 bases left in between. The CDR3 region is CASSPESGRTF. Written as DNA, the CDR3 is TGTGCCAGCAGCCCGGAATCGGGGCGAACCTTC.

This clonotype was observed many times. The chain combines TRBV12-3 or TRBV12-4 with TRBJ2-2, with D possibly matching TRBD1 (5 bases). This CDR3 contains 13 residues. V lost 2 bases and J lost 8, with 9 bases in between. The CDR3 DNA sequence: TGTGCCAGCAGTTTAAGACAGACTGGGGAGCTGTTTTTT. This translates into CASSLRQTGELFF.

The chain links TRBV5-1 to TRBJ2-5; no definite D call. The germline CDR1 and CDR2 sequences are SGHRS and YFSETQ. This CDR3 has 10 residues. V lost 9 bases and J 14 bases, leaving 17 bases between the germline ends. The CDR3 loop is CATEGRPLYF. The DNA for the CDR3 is TGCGCCACTGAAGGACGGCCTCTATACTTC.

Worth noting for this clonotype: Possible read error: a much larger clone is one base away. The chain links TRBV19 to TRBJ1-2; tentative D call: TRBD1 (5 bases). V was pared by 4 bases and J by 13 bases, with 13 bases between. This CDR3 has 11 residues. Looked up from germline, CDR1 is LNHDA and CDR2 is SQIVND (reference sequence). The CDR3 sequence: CASSTWGTSTF. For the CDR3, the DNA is TGTGCCAGTAGTACGTGGGGCACCTCCACCTTC.

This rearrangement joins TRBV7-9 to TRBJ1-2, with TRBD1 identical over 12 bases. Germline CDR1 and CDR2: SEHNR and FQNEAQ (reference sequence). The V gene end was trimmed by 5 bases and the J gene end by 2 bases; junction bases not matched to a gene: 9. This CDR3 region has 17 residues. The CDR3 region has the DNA TGTGCCAGCAGCCCTCCGGGACAGGGGGCCGACAACTATGGCTACACCTTC. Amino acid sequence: CASSPPGQGADNYGYTF. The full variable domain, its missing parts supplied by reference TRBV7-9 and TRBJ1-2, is DTGVSQNPRHKITKRGQNVTFRCDPISEHNRLYWYRQTLGQGPEFLTYFQNEAQLEKSRLLSDRFSAERPKGSFSTLEIQRTEQGDSAMYLCASSPPGQGADNYGYTFGSGTRLTVV.

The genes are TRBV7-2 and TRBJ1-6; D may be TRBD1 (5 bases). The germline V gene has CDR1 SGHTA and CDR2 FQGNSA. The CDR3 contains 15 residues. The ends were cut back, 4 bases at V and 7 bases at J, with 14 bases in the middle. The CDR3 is CASSSTRVRNSPLHF. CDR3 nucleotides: TGTGCCAGCAGCTCTACCAGGGTCCGCAATTCACCCCTCCACTTT. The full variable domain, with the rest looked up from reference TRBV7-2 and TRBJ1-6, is GAGVSQSPSNKVTEKGKDVELRCDPISGHTALYWYRQSLGQGLEFLIYFQGNSAPDKSGLPSDRFSAERTGGSVSTLTIQRTQQEDSAVYLCASSSTRVRNSPLHFGNGTRLTVT.

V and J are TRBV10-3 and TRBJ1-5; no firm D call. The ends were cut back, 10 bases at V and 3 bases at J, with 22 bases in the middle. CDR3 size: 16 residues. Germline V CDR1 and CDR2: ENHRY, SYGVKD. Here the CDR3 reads CASSRSKGQANQPQHF. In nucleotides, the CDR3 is TGTGCCAGCAGCCGATCAAAGGGCCAGGCCAATCAGCCCCAGCATTTT.

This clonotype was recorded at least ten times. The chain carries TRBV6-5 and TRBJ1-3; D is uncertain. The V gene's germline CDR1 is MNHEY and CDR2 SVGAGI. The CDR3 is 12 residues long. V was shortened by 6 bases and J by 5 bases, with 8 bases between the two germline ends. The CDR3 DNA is TGTGCCAGCAGGTCTAGGAGAAACACCATATATTTT. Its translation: CASRSRRNTIYF.

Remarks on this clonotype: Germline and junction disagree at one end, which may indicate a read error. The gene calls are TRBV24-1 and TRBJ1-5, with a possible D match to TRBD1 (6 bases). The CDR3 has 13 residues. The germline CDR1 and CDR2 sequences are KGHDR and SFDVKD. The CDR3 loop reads CVTPDRDNRPQHF. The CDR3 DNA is TGTGTCACCCCTGACCGGGACAATCGGCCCCAGCATTTT.

CDR3 region: CASSSRDSYEQYF. CDR3 coding DNA: TGTGCCAGCAGCTCCCGGGACAGCTACGAGCAGTACTTC. The chain links TRBV7-9 to TRBJ2-7; 7 positions agree with TRBD1. This CDR3 has 13 amino acids. The V segment lost 4 bases and the J segment 3 bases; nucleotides outside the gene matches: 3. Germline V gene lookup returns CDR1 SEHNR and CDR2 FQNEAQ (reference sequence).

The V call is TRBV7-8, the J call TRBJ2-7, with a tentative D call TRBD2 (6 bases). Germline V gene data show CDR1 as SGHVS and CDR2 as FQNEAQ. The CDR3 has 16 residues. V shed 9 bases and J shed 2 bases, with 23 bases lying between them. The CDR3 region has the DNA TGTGCCAGTAGTATAGGTCCTGGGGGGTCCGCCTACGAGCAGTACTTC. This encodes CASSIGPGGSAYEQYF.